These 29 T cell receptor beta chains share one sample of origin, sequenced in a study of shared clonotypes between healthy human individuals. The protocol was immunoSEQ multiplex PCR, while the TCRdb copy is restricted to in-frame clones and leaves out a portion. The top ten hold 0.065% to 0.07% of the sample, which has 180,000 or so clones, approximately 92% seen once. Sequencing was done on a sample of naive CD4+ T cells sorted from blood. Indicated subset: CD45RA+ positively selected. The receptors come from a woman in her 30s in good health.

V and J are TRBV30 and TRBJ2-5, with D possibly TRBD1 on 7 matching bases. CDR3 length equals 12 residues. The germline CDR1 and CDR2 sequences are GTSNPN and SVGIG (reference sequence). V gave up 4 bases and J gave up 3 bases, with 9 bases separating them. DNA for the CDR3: TGTGCCTGGACCAGGGGGGAAGAGACCCAGTACTTC. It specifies CAWTRGEETQYF.

In DNA form, the CDR3 reads TGTGCCAGCAGCGTTAGCGGAGACCAAGAGACCCAGTACTTC. It yields the protein CASSVSGDQETQYF. V and J are TRBV9 and TRBJ2-5, with D maybe TRBD2 (6 bases). This CDR3 comprises 14 residues. Per germline, CDR1 SGDLS and CDR2 YYNGEE. Trimming left V 2 bases short and J 0 bases short, with 8 bases between.

The CDR3, as DNA: TGTGCCAGCAGTGTACCCCTGGGACACCATAACTATGGCTACACCTTC. It specifies CASSVPLGHHNYGYTF. The chain has TRBV28 and TRBJ1-2, with D possibly TRBD1 on 6 matching bases. The CDR3 runs to 16 residues. CDR1 and CDR2 from the germline V gene are MDHEN and SYDVKM. Trimming stripped 5 bases from V and 1 base from J, with 17 bases between.

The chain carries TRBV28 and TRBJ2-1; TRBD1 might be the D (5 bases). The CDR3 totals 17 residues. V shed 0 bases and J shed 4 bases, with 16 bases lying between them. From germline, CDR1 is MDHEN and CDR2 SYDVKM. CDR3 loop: CASSLWLKGRSYNEQFF. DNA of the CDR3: TGTGCCAGCAGTTTATGGCTGAAGGGGCGCAGTTACAATGAGCAGTTCTTC. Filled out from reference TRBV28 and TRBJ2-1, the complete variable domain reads DVKVTQSSRYLVKRTGEKVFLECVQDMDHENMFWYRQDPGLGLRLIYFSYDVKMKEKGDIPEGYSVSREKKERFSLILESASTNQTSMYLCASSLWLKGRSYNEQFFGPGTRLTVL.

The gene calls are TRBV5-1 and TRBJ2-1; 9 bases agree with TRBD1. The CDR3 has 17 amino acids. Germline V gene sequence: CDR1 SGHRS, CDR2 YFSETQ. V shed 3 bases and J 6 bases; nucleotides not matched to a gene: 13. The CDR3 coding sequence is TGCGCCAGCAGCTGGGGGACCCGGGACAGGGACTTCAATGAGCAGTTCTTC. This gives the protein CASSWGTRDRDFNEQFF.

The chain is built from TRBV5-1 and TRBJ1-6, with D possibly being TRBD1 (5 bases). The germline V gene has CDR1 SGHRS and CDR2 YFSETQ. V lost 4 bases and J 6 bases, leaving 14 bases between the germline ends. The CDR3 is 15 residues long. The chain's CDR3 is CASSTQDTSNSPLHF. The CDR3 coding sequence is TGCGCCAGCAGCACCCAGGACACGAGTAATTCACCCCTCCACTTT.

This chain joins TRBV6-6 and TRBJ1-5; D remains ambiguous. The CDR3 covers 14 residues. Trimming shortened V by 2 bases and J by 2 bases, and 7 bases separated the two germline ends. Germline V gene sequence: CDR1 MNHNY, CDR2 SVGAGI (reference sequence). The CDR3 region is CASSYGIGNQPQHF. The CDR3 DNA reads TGTGCCAGCAGTTACGGTATCGGCAATCAGCCCCAGCATTTT.

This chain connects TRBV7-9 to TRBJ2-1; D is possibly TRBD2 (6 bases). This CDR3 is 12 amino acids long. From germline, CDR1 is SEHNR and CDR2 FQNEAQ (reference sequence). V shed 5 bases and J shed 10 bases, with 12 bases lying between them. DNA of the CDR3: TGTGCCAGCAGCGAGACGGGACTGGAGCAGTTCTTC. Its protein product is CASSETGLEQFF. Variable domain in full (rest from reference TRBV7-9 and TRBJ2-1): DTGVSQNPRHKITKRGQNVTFRCDPISEHNRLYWYRQTLGQGPEFLTYFQNEAQLEKSRLLSDRFSAERPKGSFSTLEIQRTEQGDSAMYLCASSETGLEQFFGPGTRLTVL.

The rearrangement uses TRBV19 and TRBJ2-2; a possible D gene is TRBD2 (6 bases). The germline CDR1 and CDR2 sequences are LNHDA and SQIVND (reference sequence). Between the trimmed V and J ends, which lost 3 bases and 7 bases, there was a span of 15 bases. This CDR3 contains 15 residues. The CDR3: CASSMVASAVGELFF. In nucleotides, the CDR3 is TGTGCCAGTAGTATGGTTGCTAGCGCGGTCGGGGAGCTGTTTTTT.

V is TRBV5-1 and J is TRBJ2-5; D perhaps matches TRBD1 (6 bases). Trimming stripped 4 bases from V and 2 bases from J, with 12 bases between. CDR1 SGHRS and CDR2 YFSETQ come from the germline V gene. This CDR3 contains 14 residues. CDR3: CASSPWDKQETQYF. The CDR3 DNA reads TGCGCCAGCAGCCCTTGGGACAAGCAAGAGACCCAGTACTTC.

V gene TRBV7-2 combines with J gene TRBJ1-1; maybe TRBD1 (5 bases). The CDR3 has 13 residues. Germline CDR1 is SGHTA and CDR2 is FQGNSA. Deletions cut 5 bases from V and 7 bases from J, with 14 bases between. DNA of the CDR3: TGTGCCAGCAGCACCGCGACAGCATATGAAGCTTTCTTT. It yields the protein CASSTATAYEAFF.

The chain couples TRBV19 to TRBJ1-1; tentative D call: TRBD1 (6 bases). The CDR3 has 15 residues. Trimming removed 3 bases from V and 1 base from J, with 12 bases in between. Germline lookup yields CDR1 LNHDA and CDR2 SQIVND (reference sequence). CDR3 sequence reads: CASSIWRTANTEAFF. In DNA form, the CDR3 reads TGTGCCAGTAGTATTTGGAGGACAGCGAACACTGAAGCTTTCTTT.

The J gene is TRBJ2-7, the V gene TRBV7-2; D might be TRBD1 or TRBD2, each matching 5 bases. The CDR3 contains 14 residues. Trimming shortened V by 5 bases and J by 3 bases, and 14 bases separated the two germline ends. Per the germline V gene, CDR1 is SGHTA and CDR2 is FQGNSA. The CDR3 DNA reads TGTGCCAGCAGCCCGACCCGGGACGTCTACGAGCAGTACTTC. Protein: CASSPTRDVYEQYF.

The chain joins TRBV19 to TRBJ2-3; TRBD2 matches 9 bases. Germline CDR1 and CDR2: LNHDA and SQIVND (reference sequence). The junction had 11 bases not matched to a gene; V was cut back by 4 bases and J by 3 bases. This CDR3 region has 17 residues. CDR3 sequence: CASSTIFSGSGTDTQYF. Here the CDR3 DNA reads TGTGCCAGTAGTACCATTTTTAGCGGGAGTGGTACAGATACGCAGTATTTT.

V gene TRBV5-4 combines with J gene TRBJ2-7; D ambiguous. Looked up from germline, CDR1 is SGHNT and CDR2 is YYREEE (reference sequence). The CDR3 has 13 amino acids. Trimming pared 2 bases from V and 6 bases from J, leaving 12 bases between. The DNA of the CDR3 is TGTGCCAGCAGCTTTTCTTTTGGAGCCGAGCAGTACTTC. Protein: CASSFSFGAEQYF.

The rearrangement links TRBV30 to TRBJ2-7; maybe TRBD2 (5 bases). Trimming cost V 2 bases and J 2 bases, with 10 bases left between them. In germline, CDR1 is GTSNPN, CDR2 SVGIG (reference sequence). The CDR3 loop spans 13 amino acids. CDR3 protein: CAWSWENTYEQYF. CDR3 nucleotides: TGTGCCTGGAGTTGGGAGAATACCTACGAGCAGTACTTC. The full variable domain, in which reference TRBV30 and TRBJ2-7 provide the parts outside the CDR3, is SQTIHQWPATLVQPVGSPLSLECTVEGTSNPNLYWYRQAAGRGLQLLFYSVGIGQISSEVPQNLSASRPQDRQFILSSKKLLLSDSGFYLCAWSWENTYEQYFGPGTRLTVT.

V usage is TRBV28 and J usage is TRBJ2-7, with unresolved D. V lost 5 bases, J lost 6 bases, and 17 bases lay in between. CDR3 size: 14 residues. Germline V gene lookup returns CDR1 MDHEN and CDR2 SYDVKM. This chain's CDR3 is CASSPIKWAFEQYF. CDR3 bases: TGTGCCAGCAGTCCTATAAAATGGGCCTTCGAGCAGTACTTC.

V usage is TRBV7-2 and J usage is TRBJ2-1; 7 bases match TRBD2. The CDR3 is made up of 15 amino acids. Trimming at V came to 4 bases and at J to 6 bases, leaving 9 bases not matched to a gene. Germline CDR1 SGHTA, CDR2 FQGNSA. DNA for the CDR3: TGTGCCAGCAGCTCGAGACCGGGACTATCCAATGAGCAGTTCTTC. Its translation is CASSSRPGLSNEQFF.

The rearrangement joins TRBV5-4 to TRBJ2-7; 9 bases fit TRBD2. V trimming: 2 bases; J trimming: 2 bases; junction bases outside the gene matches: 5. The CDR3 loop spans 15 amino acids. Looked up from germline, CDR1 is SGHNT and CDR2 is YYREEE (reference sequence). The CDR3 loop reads CASSLGPSGTYEQYF. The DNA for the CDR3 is TGTGCCAGCAGCTTAGGTCCTAGCGGGACCTACGAGCAGTACTTC.

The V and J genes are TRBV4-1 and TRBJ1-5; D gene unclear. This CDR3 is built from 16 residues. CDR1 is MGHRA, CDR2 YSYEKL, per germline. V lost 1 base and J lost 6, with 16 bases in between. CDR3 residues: CASSQVGREGVQPQHF. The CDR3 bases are TGCGCCAGCAGCCAAGTCGGACGGGAAGGTGTTCAGCCCCAGCATTTT.

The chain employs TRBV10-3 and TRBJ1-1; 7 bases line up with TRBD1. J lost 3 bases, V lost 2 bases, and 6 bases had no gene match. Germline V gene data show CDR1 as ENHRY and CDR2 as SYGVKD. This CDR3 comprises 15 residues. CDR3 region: CAISEPSRGDTEAFF. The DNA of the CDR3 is TGTGCCATCAGTGAGCCCTCCAGGGGGGACACTGAAGCTTTCTTT.

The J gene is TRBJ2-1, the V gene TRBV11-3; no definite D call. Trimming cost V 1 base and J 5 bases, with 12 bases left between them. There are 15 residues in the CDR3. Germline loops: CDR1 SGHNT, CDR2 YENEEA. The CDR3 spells CASSLGGGHNNEQFF. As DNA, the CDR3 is TGTGCCAGCAGCTTAGGGGGTGGGCATAACAATGAGCAGTTCTTC. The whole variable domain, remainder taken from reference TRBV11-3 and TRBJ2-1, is EAGVVQSPRYKIIEKKQPVAFWCNPISGHNTLYWYLQNLGQGPELLIRYENEEAVDDSQLPKDRFSAERLKGVDSTLKIQPAELGDSAVYLCASSLGGGHNNEQFFGPGTRLTVL.

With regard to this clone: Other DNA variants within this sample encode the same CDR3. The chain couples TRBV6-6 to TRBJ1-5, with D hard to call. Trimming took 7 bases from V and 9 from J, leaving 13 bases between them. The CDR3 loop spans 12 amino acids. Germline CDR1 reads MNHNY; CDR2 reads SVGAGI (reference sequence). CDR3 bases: TGTGCCAGCACCGAACCGGGAGGGCCCCAGCATTTT. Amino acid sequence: CASTEPGGPQHF.

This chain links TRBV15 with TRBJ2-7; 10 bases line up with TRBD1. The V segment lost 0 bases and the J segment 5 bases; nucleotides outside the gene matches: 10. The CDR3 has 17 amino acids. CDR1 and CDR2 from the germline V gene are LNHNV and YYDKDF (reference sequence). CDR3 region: CATSRDRSGTGDDEQYF. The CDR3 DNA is TGTGCCACCAGCAGAGATCGATCCGGGACAGGGGACGACGAGCAGTACTTC.

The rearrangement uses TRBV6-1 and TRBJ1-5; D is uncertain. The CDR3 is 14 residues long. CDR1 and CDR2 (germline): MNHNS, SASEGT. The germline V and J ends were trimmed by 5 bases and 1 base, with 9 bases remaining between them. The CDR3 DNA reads TGTGCCAGCAGTCCCCTTCGGAGCAATCAGCCCCAGCATTTT. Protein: CASSPLRSNQPQHF.

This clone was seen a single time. CDR3 residues: CASSQRVPPSYEQYF. CDR3 sequence (DNA): TGTGCCAGCAGTCAACGGGTACCCCCCTCCTACGAGCAGTACTTC. V usage is TRBV28 and J usage is TRBJ2-7, with no clear D. V gave up 5 bases and J gave up 0 bases, with 14 bases separating them. The CDR3 is 15 amino acids. CDR1 is MDHEN and CDR2 is SYDVKM in the germline V gene.

DNA of the CDR3: TGTGCCTGGAGTGTCCGGGGCAGCTCTGGGGCCAACGTCCTGACTTTC. As protein: CAWSVRGSSGANVLTF. This chain connects TRBV30 to TRBJ2-6, with D perhaps given as TRBD1 or TRBD2 (5 bases each). The CDR3 contains 16 residues. Germline CDR1 is GTSNPN and CDR2 is SVGIG (reference sequence). Trimming took 0 bases from V and 0 from J, leaving 9 bases between them. Full variable domain (missing parts from reference TRBV30 and TRBJ2-6): SQTIHQWPATLVQPVGSPLSLECTVEGTSNPNLYWYRQAAGRGLQLLFYSVGIGQISSEVPQNLSASRPQDRQFILSSKKLLLSDSGFYLCAWSVRGSSGANVLTFGAGSRLTVL.

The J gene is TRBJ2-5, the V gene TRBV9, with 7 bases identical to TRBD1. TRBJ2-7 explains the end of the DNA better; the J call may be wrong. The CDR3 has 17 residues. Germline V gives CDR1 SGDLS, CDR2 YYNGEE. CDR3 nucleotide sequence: TGTGCCAGCAGCGCGACGAGTCTGGGACAGTCCCACTACGAGCAGTACTTC. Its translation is CASSATSLGQSHYEQYF.

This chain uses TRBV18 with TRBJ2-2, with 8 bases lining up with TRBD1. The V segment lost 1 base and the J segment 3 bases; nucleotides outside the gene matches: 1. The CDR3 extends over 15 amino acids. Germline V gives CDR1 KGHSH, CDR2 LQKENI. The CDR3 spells CASSPLQGDTGELFF. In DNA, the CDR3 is TGTGCCAGCTCACCACTACAGGGGGACACCGGGGAGCTGTTTTTT.